This T cell receptor (beta chain) was identified in a study of cytomegalovirus exposure and HLA in healthy donors. Looking at the study overall: Later, an analysis reported that the 95 to 150 validation repertoires had used the same platform as the roughly 720 first-cohort repertoires.

The CDR3 runs 13 residues. Per the germline V gene, CDR1 is SQVTM and CDR2 is ANQGSEA. Losses at the gene ends were 6 bases for V and 0 bases for J; bases not matched to a gene: 2. Regarding this clone: The target antigen is unknown.

Findings and limits, study-wide: In vitro testing confirmed three CMV-associated chains as specific for CMV antigens. The tendency of first-cohort TCR clusters to co-occur in the 100 to 150 validation repertoires was identified by a subsequent analysis. A list of approximately 160 TCR beta chains associated with cytomegalovirus was given.

TCRdb's table, derived via immunoSEQ multiplex PCR, lists solely in-frame clones and lacks some. The table shows roughly 330,000 clones, with about nine tenths occurring only once. The receptor was isolated from a young woman in good health and CMV-seropositive. This chain connects TRBV29-1 to TRBJ2-7; 10 nucleotides align to TRBD1. Sequencing was carried out using PBMCs. The DNA of the CDR3 is TGCAGCGTGCGGACAGGGGGCTCCTACGAGCAGTACTTC. It encodes CSVRTGGSYEQYF.